Listed here are 15 T cell receptor beta chains from one sample, sequenced in a study of glioma-infiltrating T cells after dendritic cell vaccination. The time point denotes: after dendritic cell vaccination, including at tumor progression/relapse. Sequenced by immunoSEQ multiplex PCR; TCRdb stores in-frame clones only, minus some. The table has approximately 50,000 clones, around 89% seen once. Sequenced here: blood, sampled after dendritic cell vaccination. These receptor sequences come from a human donor with glioblastoma.

This clone has just one count. The chain recombines TRBV30 with TRBJ1-5; D remains ambiguous. CDR3 length: 14 amino acids. V lost 3 bases to trimming and J lost 7 bases, with 16 bases between them. CDR1 is GTSNPN, CDR2 SVGIG, per germline (reference sequence). CDR3 sequence: CAWSRVRGAQPQHF. CDR3 sequence (DNA): TGTGCCTGGAGCCGAGTCCGAGGAGCCCAGCCCCAGCATTTT.

V and J are TRBV18 and TRBJ2-5; 8 nucleotides agree with TRBD2. The J call may not be correct, given that the DNA end is closer to TRBJ2-7. CDR1 and CDR2 from the germline V gene are KGHSH and LQKENI. The CDR3 runs 13 residues. CDR3 residues: CASSPGTSYEQYF. The DNA of the CDR3 is TGTGCCAGCTCACCCGGGACTAGCTACGAGCAGTACTTC.

V and J are TRBV2 and TRBJ1-2, with D unclear. This CDR3 spans 13 amino acids. Germline V CDR1 and CDR2: SNHLY, FYNNEI. V dropped 7 bases and J dropped 8 bases, with 17 bases sitting between them. For the CDR3, the DNA is TGTGCCAGCACCCTAAACCGGGCGGGGGGCTACACCTTC. It yields the protein CASTLNRAGGYTF.

In nucleotides, the CDR3 is TGCGCCAGCAGCTTGAGTGGGCAGGGCAATCAGCCCCAGCATTTT. It translates to CASSLSGQGNQPQHF. The chain links TRBV5-1 to TRBJ1-5; D unclear. CDR3 length: 15 residues. Germline V lookup: CDR1 SGHRS, CDR2 YFSETQ. Trimming stripped 1 base from V and 2 bases from J, with 10 bases between.

This chain connects TRBV28 to TRBJ2-5, with TRBD1 matching over 7 bases. Germline CDR1 is MDHEN and CDR2 is SYDVKM. The CDR3 covers 15 residues. V shed 5 bases, J shed 2 bases, and the junction held 8 bases outside the gene matches. The DNA for the CDR3 is TGTGCCAGCAGTCCTACAGGGGCGCGGCAAGAGACCCAGTACTTC. This encodes CASSPTGARQETQYF.

This chain joins TRBV9 and TRBJ2-1; D not resolved. This CDR3 has 12 amino acids. V dropped 5 bases and J dropped 6 bases, with 9 bases sitting between them. CDR1 and CDR2 from the germline V gene are SGDLS and YYNGEE. In DNA form, the CDR3 reads TGTGCCAGCAGTGGAGACGGCAATGAGCAGTTCTTC. Amino acids: CASSGDGNEQFF.

The rearrangement joins TRBV18 to TRBJ2-7, with D perhaps matching TRBD2 (5 bases). The V gene lost 0 bases and the J gene lost 2 bases, with 11 bases spanning the gap. The CDR3 spans 15 residues. CDR1 and CDR2 (germline): KGHSH, LQKENI. CDR3 loop: CASSPPSSGPYEQYF. In DNA, the CDR3 is TGTGCCAGCTCACCACCGTCGAGCGGCCCCTACGAGCAGTACTTC.

This clone was observed a single time. The V gene is TRBV6-6, the J gene TRBJ2-4; 11 bases are a match to TRBD2. The CDR3 runs to 16 residues. Germline values: CDR1 MNHNY, CDR2 SVGAGI (reference sequence). Trimming took 1 base from V and 6 from J; bases not matched to a gene: 5. The CDR3 nucleotides are TGTGCCAGCAGTTACTTTAGCGGGAGGGCCGTAAACATTCAGTACTTC. Encoded protein: CASSYFSGRAVNIQYF.

The sample holds a few counts of this clone. J is TRBJ2-1 and V is TRBV7-3, with D possibly being TRBD2 (6 bases). The CDR3 is 14 amino acids. The V gene lost 3 bases and the J gene lost 4 bases, with 10 bases spanning the gap. CDR1 SGHTA and CDR2 FQGTGA come from the germline V gene. The CDR3 sequence: CASSFPGTYNEQFF. CDR3 nucleotides: TGTGCCAGCAGCTTTCCCGGGACTTACAATGAGCAGTTCTTC.

The V gene is TRBV30, the J gene TRBJ1-3, with 10 bases fitting TRBD1. This CDR3 has 13 residues. V lost 1 base and J lost 7; bases outside the gene matches: 1. Germline assignment: CDR1 GTSNPN and CDR2 SVGIG (reference sequence). The CDR3 reads CAWSGTGGNTIYF. In nucleotides, the CDR3 is TGTGCCTGGAGTGGGACAGGGGGTAACACCATATATTTT.

This clone has a single count. This chain uses TRBV11-2 with TRBJ1-2; possible D gene TRBD1, 5 bases. Germline V gene sequence: CDR1 SGHAT, CDR2 FQNNGV. V was pared by 11 bases and J by 7 bases, with 20 bases between. This CDR3 contains 13 residues. The CDR3 reads CASTRGTKGGYTF. CDR3 in DNA: TGTGCCTCTACACGGGGGACCAAAGGTGGCTACACCTTC.

Turning to this clone: One junction end does not reproduce the germline sequence, and a read error may be involved. The chain couples TRBV9 to TRBJ1-5, with D possibly matching TRBD1 (6 bases). This CDR3 comprises 15 residues. In germline, CDR1 is SGDLS, CDR2 YYNGEE. CDR3 DNA sequence: TGTGCCGGCAGCGTAACAGGGAGTCCCAATCAGCCCCAGCATTTT. It yields the protein CAGSVTGSPNQPQHF.

The chain joins TRBV30 to TRBJ1-2, with TRBD1 matching over 9 bases. Germline V gives CDR1 GTSNPN, CDR2 SVGIG (reference sequence). There are 13 residues in the CDR3. V shed 5 bases, J shed 4 bases, and the junction held 5 bases outside the gene matches. The CDR3 coding sequence is TGTGCCTGGGGGACAGGGAACGTCTATGGCTACACCTTC. This gives the protein CAWGTGNVYGYTF.

The rearrangement uses TRBV14 and TRBJ1-5; 12 bases agree with TRBD1. Germline assignment: CDR1 SGHDN and CDR2 FVKESK. Unmatched junction bases numbered 13, after V lost 4 bases and J lost 0 bases. The CDR3 loop spans 20 amino acids. The CDR3 reads CASSRVRDRGRVYSNQPQHF. CDR3 in DNA: TGTGCCAGCAGCCGAGTCCGGGACAGGGGGCGAGTATATAGCAATCAGCCCCAGCATTTT.

The gene calls are TRBV19 and TRBJ2-1; 11 positions match TRBD2. V gave up 3 bases and J gave up 7 bases; unmatched junction bases: 5. Germline CDR1 is LNHDA and CDR2 is SQIVND (reference sequence). This CDR3 has 15 residues. The CDR3 protein is CASSILIAGGNEQFF. CDR3 bases: TGTGCCAGTAGTATCCTCATAGCGGGAGGGAATGAGCAGTTCTTC.